The rows below give T cell receptor beta chains drawn from one sample of a study of blood T cell repertoires in COVID-19. Some clones are missing from TCRdb's copy, which holds only in-frame ones; the method was immunoSEQ multiplex PCR. The sample lists roughly 250,000 clones, around 89% occurring once. Sequences were obtained from peripheral blood. These receptors were taken from a man between 25 and 39 years old with acute or convalescent COVID-19. Both conserved end residues are part of each CDR3. Fields, in order: clone size, D gene, CDR3 length, J gene, V gene, CDR3 protein, CDR3 DNA. A D gene is named only where the DNA matches it firmly. Expanded clones get a size class; other rows say once, few or many, or leave the size out.

abundance: .
d_gene: .
len: 15
j_gene: TRBJ1-3
v_gene: TRBV15
CDR3aa: CATSRPGNTGNTIYF
CDR3nt: TGTGCCACCAGCAGACCCGGTAATACTGGAAACACCATATATTTT

abundance: .
d_gene: .
len: 14
j_gene: TRBJ2-5
v_gene: TRBV5-1
CDR3aa: CASSLGGRMETQYF
CDR3nt: TGCGCCAGCAGCTTGGGTGGGAGAATGGAGACCCAGTACTTC

abundance: .
d_gene: TRBD1
len: 15
j_gene: TRBJ2-1
v_gene: TRBV27
CDR3aa: CASSFATGEYNEQFF
CDR3nt: TGTGCCAGCAGTTTTGCGACAGGGGAATACAATGAGCAGTTCTTC

abundance: .
d_gene: TRBD2
len: 17
j_gene: TRBJ2-7
v_gene: TRBV4-2
CDR3aa: CASSQEGTSGISYEQYF
CDR3nt: TGTGCCAGCAGCCAAGAAGGGACTAGCGGGATCTCCTACGAGCAGTACTTC

abundance: once
d_gene: .
len: 15
j_gene: TRBJ2-7
v_gene: TRBV19
CDR3aa: CASSIVGHPSYEQYF
CDR3nt: TGTGCCAGTAGTATCGTGGGACACCCTAGCTACGAGCAGTACTTC

abundance: once
d_gene: TRBD1
len: 16
j_gene: TRBJ1-2
v_gene: TRBV5-4
CDR3aa: CASSRSTGLANYGYTF
CDR3nt: TGTGCCAGCAGCCGATCGACAGGGTTAGCTAACTATGGCTACACCTTC

abundance: .
d_gene: .
len: 15
j_gene: TRBJ2-3
v_gene: TRBV28
CDR3aa: CASSFAGAGTDTQYF
CDR3nt: TGTGCCAGCAGTTTCGCGGGGGCGGGTACAGATACGCAGTATTTT

abundance: .
d_gene: TRBD2
len: 18
j_gene: TRBJ2-1
v_gene: TRBV7-9
CDR3aa: CASSLPRRGGRSYNEQFF
CDR3nt: TGTGCCAGCAGCTTACCTCGGCGGGGCGGGAGGTCCTACAATGAGCAGTTCTTC

abundance: .
d_gene: .
len: 13
j_gene: TRBJ2-3
v_gene: TRBV4-1
CDR3aa: CASSHELRDTQYF
CDR3nt: TGCGCCAGCAGCCACGAACTGCGAGATACGCAGTATTTT

abundance: once
d_gene: .
len: 17
j_gene: TRBJ1-2
v_gene: TRBV10-3
CDR3aa: CAISDALLRGGNYGYTF
CDR3nt: TGTGCCATCAGTGACGCCTTACTGAGAGGAGGTAACTATGGCTACACCTTC

abundance: .
d_gene: .
len: 14
j_gene: TRBJ2-7
v_gene: TRBV7-2
CDR3aa: CASSQADPSHEQYF
CDR3nt: TGTGCCAGCAGCCAGGCCGACCCCTCCCACGAGCAGTACTTC

abundance: .
d_gene: TRBD2
len: 11
j_gene: TRBJ2-1
v_gene: TRBV28
CDR3aa: CASSNGGVMLF
CDR3nt: TGTGCCAGCAGCAATGGGGGGGTAATGCTCTTC

abundance: .
d_gene: .
len: 14
j_gene: TRBJ1-2
v_gene: TRBV2
CDR3aa: CASSLSDMPYGYTF
CDR3nt: TGTGCCAGCAGTCTCTCGGACATGCCCTATGGCTACACCTTC

abundance: .
d_gene: .
len: 15
j_gene: TRBJ2-5
v_gene: TRBV5-1
CDR3aa: CASSLQSGSGETQYF
CDR3nt: TGCGCCAGCAGCCTCCAGTCCGGGAGTGGGGAGACCCAGTACTTC

abundance: .
d_gene: TRBD1
len: 14
j_gene: TRBJ1-4
v_gene: TRBV19
CDR3aa: CASLGQGALGKLFF
CDR3nt: TGTGCCAGCCTCGGACAGGGGGCGCTTGGGAAACTGTTTTTT

abundance: .
d_gene: .
len: 13
j_gene: TRBJ1-5
v_gene: TRBV30
CDR3aa: CAWSGQVHQPQHF
CDR3nt: TGTGCCTGGAGTGGGCAGGTTCATCAGCCCCAGCATTTT

abundance: .
d_gene: TRBD2
len: 14
j_gene: TRBJ2-1
v_gene: TRBV7-7
CDR3aa: CASSSSSGHNEQFF
CDR3nt: TGTGCTAGCAGCTCTAGTAGCGGGCACAATGAGCAGTTCTTC

abundance: .
d_gene: .
len: 13
j_gene: TRBJ1-1
v_gene: TRBV2
CDR3aa: CASTRTGGAEAFF
CDR3nt: TGTGCCAGCACCAGGACGGGAGGGGCTGAAGCTTTCTTT

abundance: .
d_gene: .
len: 16
j_gene: TRBJ2-2
v_gene: TRBV6-6
CDR3aa: CASLFTGGGNTGELFF
CDR3nt: TGTGCCAGCCTTTTTACAGGGGGGGGAAACACCGGGGAGCTGTTTTTT

abundance: .
d_gene: .
len: 14
j_gene: TRBJ1-2
v_gene: TRBV29-1
CDR3aa: CSVEDPLGAGGYTF
CDR3nt: TGCAGCGTTGAAGATCCCTTGGGGGCAGGTGGCTACACCTTC

abundance: .
d_gene: TRBD1
len: 13
j_gene: TRBJ1-5
v_gene: TRBV6-5
CDR3aa: CASSTGVNQPQHF
CDR3nt: TGTGCCAGCAGCACAGGGGTCAATCAGCCCCAGCATTTT

abundance: once
d_gene: .
len: 16
j_gene: TRBJ2-3
v_gene: TRBV19
CDR3aa: CASSPRDAVYTDTQYF
CDR3nt: TGTGCCAGTAGTCCGCGGGACGCCGTCTACACAGATACGCAGTATTTT